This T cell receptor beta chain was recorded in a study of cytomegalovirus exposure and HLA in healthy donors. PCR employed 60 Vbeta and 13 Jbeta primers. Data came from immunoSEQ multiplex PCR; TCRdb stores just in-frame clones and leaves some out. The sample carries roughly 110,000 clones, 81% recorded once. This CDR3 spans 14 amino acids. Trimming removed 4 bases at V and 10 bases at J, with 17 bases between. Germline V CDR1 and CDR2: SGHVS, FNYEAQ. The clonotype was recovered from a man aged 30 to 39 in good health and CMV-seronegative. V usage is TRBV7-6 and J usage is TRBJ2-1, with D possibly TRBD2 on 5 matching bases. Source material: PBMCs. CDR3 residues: CASSSDRGYGEQFF. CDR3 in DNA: TGTGCCAGCAGCTCAGATCGGGGTTATGGGGAGCAGTTCTTC.